The subject of this entry is one T cell receptor beta chain. The target of this receptor is not known. Mismatch with germline at one junction end may stem from a read error. This specimen comes from a study of identical twins (dated by TCRdb to 2016 to 2017). Concerning the study at large: The study deep-sequenced TCR alpha and beta repertoires from monozygotic twins, unrelated adults of various ages and cord blood to test whether fetal clonotypes persist. To rule out contamination, the twin experiments were replicated at different times with different library preparation protocols. Beyond this particular receptor, the publication reports: Out-of-frame TCR alpha sequences shared between twins showed an excess of low generation-probability sequences compared with coincidental sharing between unrelated individuals. Fewer insertions were carried by abundant cord blood beta clonotypes; a weaker similar trend was observed in young adult naive repertoires, while no such trend was observed in memory repertoires. The excess sharing between twins in beta out-of-frame sequences was weaker because fewer shared sequences reduced the signal-to-noise ratio. Because the same donors could not be followed over many years, the conclusions depended on cross-sectional statistical analysis. Recombination models systematically underestimated out-of-frame TCR alpha sharing in monozygotic twins but agreed with sharing between unrelated individuals. Zero-insertion analyses could be partly confounded by invariant T cells such as MAIT and iNKT, although diverse VJ usage argued against such confounding for most clonotypes.

The library was generated by 5' RACE. The listed sequencing device is Illumina HiSeq 2000. Template switching introduced a universal primer binding site; the final cDNA contained a unique molecular identifier, enabling accurate counting of TCR cDNA molecules. Specific primers in the conserved constant-segment region were used to synthesize first-strand cDNA for the TCR alpha and beta chains. To control for contamination, every cDNA library carried two barcodes: a SMART-Mk sample barcode plus Illumina barcodes. TruSeq adapter sequences along with Illumina sample barcodes were introduced in two successive PCR steps. Sequencing of the TCR alpha and beta cDNA libraries was done on the Illumina HiSeq platform using custom primers. The authors processed their data as follows. Raw reads were processed with MiGEC to extract unique molecular identifiers, and MiXCR was used to determine CDR3 positions. Recombination models were inferred per individual with the repgenHMM and IGoR tools using an EM algorithm. Shared clonotypes were analyzed with the tcR package in R, and sharing was normalized by the product of cloneset sizes. To study raw recombination free of thymic and clonal selection effects, out-of-frame nonproductive sequences were analyzed. TCRdb trimmed public reads at Q25 via fastp, called clones via MiXCR and kept in-frame beta chains. All rows with the same CDR3 protein become a single entry with the most common DNA and genes. Here the V and J calls rest on TCRdb's processing, not on the authors' analysis. The table for this sample lists some 460,000 distinct CDR3 sequences; around 14% of them were counted only once. The ten most abundant clones make up around 0.48% of the sample.

Every donor in the study was a healthy Caucasian. The twin cohort consisted of three pairs of female monozygotic twins, all aged 18 to 29 years. CD4+ and CD8+ T cell populations were isolated with positive isolation kits from Invitrogen. Via the germline V gene (reference sequence), CDR1 is SSHAT and CDR2 FNYEAQ. CDR3 length: 15 amino acids, cysteine to phenylalanine. Left in the record is the CDR3 DNA by itself, 45 bases read in frame from the first base. These data also featured in a second study, about yellow fever vaccine responses in identical twins. The second publication reports: The T cell response to vaccination in identical twins was reported by the authors to appear partly convergent and partly personalized. The study precisely tracked vaccine-responding T cell clones in identical twins.

The V gene is TRBV7-7 and the J gene is TRBJ2-3; 5 matching bases give a weak D call of TRBD1. Material: CD4+ T cells sorted from blood. This clonotype was obtained from a woman aged 18-35 years in good health. In nucleotide form, the sequence is TGTGCTAGCAGCTTAGGGGTTCAGGTCACAGATACGCAGTATTTT. Its protein reads: CASSLGVQVTDTQYF.